This T cell receptor beta chain was retrieved from a study of blood T cell repertoires in COVID-19. Study-wide context: Sample material is recorded as cDNA or gDNA derived from T cells, B-cell-depleted T cells, or PBMCs.

Libraries were prepared by immunoSEQ multiplex PCR; TCRdb keeps only in-frame clonotypes and omits some of them. The repertoire holds 150,000 to 200,000 clones, with approximately 90% as singletons. Germline V gives CDR1 KGHSH, CDR2 LQKENI. The CDR3 has 15 amino acids. Trimming took off 3 bases at V and 6 bases at J, with 15 bases between the two ends. The rearrangement joins TRBV18 to TRBJ2-1, with D maybe TRBD2 (6 bases). The sequenced sample was peripheral blood. The clonotype was recovered from a human donor in a cohort sampled during active COVID-19. CDR3 in amino acids: CASSPPSLGGNEQFF. CDR3 DNA sequence: TGTGCCAGCTCACCGCCGAGTCTCGGGGGCAATGAGCAGTTCTTC.